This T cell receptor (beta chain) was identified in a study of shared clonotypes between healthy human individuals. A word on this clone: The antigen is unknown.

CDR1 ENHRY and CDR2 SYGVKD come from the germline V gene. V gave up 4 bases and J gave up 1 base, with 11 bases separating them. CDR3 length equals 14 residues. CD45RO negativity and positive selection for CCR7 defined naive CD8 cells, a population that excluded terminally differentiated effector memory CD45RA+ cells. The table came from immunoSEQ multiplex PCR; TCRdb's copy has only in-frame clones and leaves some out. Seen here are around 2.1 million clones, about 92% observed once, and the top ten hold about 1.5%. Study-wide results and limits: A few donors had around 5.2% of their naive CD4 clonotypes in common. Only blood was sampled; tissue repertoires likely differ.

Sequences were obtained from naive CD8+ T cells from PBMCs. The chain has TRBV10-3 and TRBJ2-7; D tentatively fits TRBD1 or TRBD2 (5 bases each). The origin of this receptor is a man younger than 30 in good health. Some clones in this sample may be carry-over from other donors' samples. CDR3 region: CAISGRDGSYEQYF. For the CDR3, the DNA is TGTGCCATCAGTGGACGGGACGGTTCCTACGAGCAGTACTTC.